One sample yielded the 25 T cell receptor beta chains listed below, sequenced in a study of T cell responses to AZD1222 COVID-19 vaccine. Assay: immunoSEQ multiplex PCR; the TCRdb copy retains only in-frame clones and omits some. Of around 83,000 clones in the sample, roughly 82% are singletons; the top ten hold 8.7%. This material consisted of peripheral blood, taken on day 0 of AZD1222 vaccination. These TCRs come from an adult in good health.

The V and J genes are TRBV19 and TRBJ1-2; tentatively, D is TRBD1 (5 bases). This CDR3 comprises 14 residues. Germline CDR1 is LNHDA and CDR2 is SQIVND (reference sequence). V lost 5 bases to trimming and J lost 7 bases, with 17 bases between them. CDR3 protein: CASSPRGRESGYTF. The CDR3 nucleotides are TGTGCCAGTAGTCCCCGGGGGAGGGAGAGTGGCTACACCTTC. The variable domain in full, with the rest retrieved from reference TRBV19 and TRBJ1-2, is DGGITQSPKYLFRKEGQNVTLSCEQNLNHDAMYWYRQDPGQGLRLIYYSQIVNDFQKGDIAEGYSVSREKKESFPLTVTSAQKNPTAFYLCASSPRGRESGYTFGSGTRLTVV.

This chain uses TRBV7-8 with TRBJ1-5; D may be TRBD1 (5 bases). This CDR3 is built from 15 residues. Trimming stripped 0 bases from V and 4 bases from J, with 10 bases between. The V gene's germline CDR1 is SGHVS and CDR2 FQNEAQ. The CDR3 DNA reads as TGTGCCAGCAGCTTAGCGGAGACAGTAAATCAGCCCCAGCATTTT. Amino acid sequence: CASSLAETVNQPQHF.

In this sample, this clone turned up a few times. CDR3: CATGQGVWAGELFF. In DNA form, the CDR3 reads TGTGCCACCGGACAGGGGGTTTGGGCCGGGGAGCTGTTTTTT. The chain combines TRBV19 with TRBJ2-2, with TRBD1 identical over 10 bases. The germline V gene encodes CDR1 LNHDA and CDR2 SQIVND (reference sequence). V shed 10 bases, J shed 6 bases, and the junction held 8 bases outside the gene matches. This CDR3 contains 14 residues.

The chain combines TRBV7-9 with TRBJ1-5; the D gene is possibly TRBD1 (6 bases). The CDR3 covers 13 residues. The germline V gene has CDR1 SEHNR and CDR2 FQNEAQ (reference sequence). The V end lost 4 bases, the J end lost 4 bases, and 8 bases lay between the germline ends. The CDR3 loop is CASSSQGNQPQHF. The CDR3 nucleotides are TGTGCCAGCAGCTCCCAGGGGAATCAGCCCCAGCATTTT. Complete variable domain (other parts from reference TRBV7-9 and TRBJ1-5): DTGVSQNPRHKITKRGQNVTFRCDPISEHNRLYWYRQTLGQGPEFLTYFQNEAQLEKSRLLSDRFSAERPKGSFSTLEIQRTEQGDSAMYLCASSSQGNQPQHFGDGTRLSIL.

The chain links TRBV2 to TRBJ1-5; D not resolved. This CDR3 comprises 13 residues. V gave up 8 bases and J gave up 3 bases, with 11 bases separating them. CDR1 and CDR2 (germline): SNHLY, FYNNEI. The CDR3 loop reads CASQVESNQPQHF. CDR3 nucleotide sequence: TGTGCCAGCCAGGTGGAATCCAATCAGCCCCAGCATTTT.

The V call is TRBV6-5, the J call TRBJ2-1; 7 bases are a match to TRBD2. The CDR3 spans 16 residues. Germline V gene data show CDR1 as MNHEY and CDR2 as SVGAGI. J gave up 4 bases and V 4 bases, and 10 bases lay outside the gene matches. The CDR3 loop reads CASSLTGGASYNEQFF. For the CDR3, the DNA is TGTGCCAGCAGTTTAACGGGGGGAGCCTCATACAATGAGCAGTTCTTC.

CDR3 nucleotides: TGTGCCAGCAGCTTATTTGAGGGCAATTCTGTCGGCTACACCTTC. Its translation: CASSLFEGNSVGYTF. This chain links TRBV6-5 with TRBJ1-2; D not resolved. There are 15 residues in the CDR3. V lost 6 bases, J lost 8 bases, and 22 bases lay in between. Germline V CDR1 and CDR2: MNHEY, SVGAGI.

The CDR3 region is CACRSGADSGNTIYF. The CDR3 coding sequence is TGTGCCTGCCGCAGCGGAGCTGACTCTGGAAACACCATATATTTT. This chain uses TRBV30 with TRBJ1-3, with unresolved D. Germline loops: CDR1 GTSNPN, CDR2 SVGIG (reference sequence). V gave up 6 bases and J gave up 0 bases, with 15 bases separating them. This CDR3 comprises 15 residues.

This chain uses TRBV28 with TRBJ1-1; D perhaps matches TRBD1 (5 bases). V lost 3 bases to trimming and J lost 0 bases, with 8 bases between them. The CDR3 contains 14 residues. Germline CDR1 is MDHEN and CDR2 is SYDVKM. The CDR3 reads CASSFGGVNTEAFF. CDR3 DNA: TGTGCCAGCAGTTTCGGGGGGGTGAACACTGAAGCTTTCTTT.

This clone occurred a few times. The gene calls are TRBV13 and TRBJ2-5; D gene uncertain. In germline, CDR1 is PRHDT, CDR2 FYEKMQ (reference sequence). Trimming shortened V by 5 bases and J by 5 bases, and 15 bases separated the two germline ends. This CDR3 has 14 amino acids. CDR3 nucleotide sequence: TGTGCCAGCAGCGCCAACACAGTTGGTGAGACCCAGTACTTC. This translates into CASSANTVGETQYF.

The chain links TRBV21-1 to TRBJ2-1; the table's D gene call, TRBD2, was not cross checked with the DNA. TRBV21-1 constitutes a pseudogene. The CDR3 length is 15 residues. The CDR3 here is CASSNRTSSYNEQFF. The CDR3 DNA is TGTGCCAGCAGCAACAGGACTAGCTCCTACAATGAGCAGTTCTTC.

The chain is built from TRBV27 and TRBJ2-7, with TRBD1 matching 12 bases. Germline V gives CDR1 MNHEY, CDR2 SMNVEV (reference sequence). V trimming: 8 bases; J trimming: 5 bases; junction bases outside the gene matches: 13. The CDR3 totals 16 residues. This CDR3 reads CASGSLRDRGRHEQYF. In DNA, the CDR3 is TGTGCCAGCGGATCTCTCCGGGACAGGGGGCGGCACGAGCAGTACTTC.

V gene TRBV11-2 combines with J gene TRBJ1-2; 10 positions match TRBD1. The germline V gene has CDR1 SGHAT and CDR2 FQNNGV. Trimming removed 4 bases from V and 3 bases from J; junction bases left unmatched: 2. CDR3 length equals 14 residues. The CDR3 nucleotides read TGTGCCAGCAGCTCGACAGGGGGCCACTATGGCTACACCTTC. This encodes CASSSTGGHYGYTF.

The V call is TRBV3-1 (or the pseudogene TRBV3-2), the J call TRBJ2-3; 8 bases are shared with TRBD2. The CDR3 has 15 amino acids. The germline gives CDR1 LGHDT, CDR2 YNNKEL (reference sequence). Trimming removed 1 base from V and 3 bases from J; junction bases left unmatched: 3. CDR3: CASSQGAGATDTQYF. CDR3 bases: TGTGCCAGCAGCCAAGGAGCGGGAGCGACAGATACGCAGTATTTT.

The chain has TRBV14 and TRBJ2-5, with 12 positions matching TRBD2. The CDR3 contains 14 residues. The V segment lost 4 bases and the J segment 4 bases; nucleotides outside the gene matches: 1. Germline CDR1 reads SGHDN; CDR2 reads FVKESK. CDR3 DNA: TGTGCCAGCAGCCGGGGACTAGCGGGAGAGACCCAGTACTTC. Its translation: CASSRGLAGETQYF.

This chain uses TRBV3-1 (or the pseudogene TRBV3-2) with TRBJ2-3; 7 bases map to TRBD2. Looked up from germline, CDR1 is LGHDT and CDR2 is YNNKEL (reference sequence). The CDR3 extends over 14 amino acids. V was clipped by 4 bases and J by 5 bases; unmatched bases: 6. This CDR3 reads CASSLSSGGDTQYF. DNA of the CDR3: TGTGCCAGCAGCCTTAGCTCGGGGGGAGATACGCAGTATTTT.

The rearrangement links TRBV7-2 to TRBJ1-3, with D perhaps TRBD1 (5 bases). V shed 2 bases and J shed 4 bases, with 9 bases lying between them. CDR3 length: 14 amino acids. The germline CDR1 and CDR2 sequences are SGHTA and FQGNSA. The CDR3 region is CASSLRQGGNTIYF. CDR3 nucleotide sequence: TGTGCCAGCAGCTTAAGGCAGGGAGGAAACACCATATATTTT. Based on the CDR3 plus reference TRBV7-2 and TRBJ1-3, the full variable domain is GAGVSQSPSNKVTEKGKDVELRCDPISGHTALYWYRQSLGQGLEFLIYFQGNSAPDKSGLPSDRFSAERTGGSVSTLTIQRTQQEDSAVYLCASSLRQGGNTIYFGEGSWLTVV.

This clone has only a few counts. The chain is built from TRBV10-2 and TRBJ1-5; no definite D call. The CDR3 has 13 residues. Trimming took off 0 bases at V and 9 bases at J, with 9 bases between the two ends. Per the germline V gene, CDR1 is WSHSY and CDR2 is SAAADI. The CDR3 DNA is TGCGCCAGCAGTGAGTCGCTAGGCGGGCCCCAGCATTTT. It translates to CASSESLGGPQHF.

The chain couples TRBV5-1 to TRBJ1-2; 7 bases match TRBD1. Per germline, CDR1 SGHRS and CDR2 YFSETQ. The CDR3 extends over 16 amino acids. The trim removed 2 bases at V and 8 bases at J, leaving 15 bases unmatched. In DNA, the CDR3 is TGCGCCAGCAGCTTCGGCTCGGAAAACAGGGGAAGGGGCTACACCTTC. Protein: CASSFGSENRGRGYTF.

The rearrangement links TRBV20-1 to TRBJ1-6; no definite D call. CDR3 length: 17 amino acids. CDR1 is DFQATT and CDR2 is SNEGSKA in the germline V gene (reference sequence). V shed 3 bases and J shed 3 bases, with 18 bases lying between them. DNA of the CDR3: TGCAGTGCTAGTTCCTCCGCGAGGCCGGACTATAATTCACCCCTCCACTTT. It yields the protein CSASSSARPDYNSPLHF.

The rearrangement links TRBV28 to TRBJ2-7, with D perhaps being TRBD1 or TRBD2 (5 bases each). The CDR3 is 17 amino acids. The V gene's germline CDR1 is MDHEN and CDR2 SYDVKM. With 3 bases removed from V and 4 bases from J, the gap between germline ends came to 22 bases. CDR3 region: CASSLAGLRGAGYEQYF. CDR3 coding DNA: TGTGCCAGCAGTTTGGCAGGGCTACGGGGCGCAGGGTACGAGCAGTACTTC.

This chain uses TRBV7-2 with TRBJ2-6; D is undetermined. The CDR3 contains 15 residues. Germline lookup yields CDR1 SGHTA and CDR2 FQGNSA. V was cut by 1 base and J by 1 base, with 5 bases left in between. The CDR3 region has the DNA TGTGCCAGCAGCTTAGGGCCATCTGGGGCCAACGTCCTGACTTTC. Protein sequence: CASSLGPSGANVLTF. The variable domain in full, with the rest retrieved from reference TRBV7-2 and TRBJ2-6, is GAGVSQSPSNKVTEKGKDVELRCDPISGHTALYWYRQSLGQGLEFLIYFQGNSAPDKSGLPSDRFSAERTGGSVSTLTIQRTQQEDSAVYLCASSLGPSGANVLTFGAGSRLTVL.

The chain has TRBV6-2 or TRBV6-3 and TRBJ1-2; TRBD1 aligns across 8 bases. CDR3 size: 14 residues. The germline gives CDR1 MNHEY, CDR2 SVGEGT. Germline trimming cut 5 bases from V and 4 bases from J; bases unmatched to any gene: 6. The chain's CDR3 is CASSASGTGYGYTF. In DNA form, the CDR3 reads TGTGCCAGCAGTGCATCCGGGACAGGCTATGGCTACACCTTC.

In DNA form, the CDR3 reads TGTGCCAGCCAAGCGGGATTGGACGAGCAGTACTTC. Translating gives CASQAGLDEQYF. The chain uses TRBV28 and TRBJ2-7, with 7 bases aligning to TRBD2. J was trimmed by 5 bases and V by 8 bases; bases with no gene match: 6. The CDR3 length is 12 residues. Germline CDR1 reads MDHEN; CDR2 reads SYDVKM.

CDR3 nucleotide sequence: TGTGCCAGCAGTTTGACTAGCTTAGGTCGGGAGCAGTACTTC. Its translation is CASSLTSLGREQYF. The J gene is TRBJ2-7, the V gene TRBV27; 7 bases line up with TRBD2. This CDR3 contains 14 residues. The trim removed 3 bases at V and 7 bases at J, leaving 9 bases unmatched. Germline CDR1 and CDR2: MNHEY and SMNVEV (reference sequence).